These 15 T cell receptor beta chains originate from one sample sequenced in a study of CXCR3-negative and CXCR3-positive naive CD8 T cells. Notes on the study in general: When CXCR3-positive naive cells were set against CXCR3-negative naive cells, the former had more hydrophobic TRB CDR3s.

UMI labels and 5' RACE were used to prepare the TRB cDNA libraries. TCRdb reprocessed the 5' RACE reads and stores each CDR3 protein as one record, lacking DNA. In total, the table holds approximately 48,000 distinct CDR3 sequences. These receptors lack a known antigen. Specimen: naive CXCR3+ CD8+ T cells from blood. Regarding subset: CD45RO-CCR7+CD27+CD95- naive CD8+ T cells expressing CXCR3 (TNR3+). These receptors originate from a human donor in good health. Some clones in this sample may be carry-over from other donors' samples.

The genes are TRBV4-3 and TRBJ1-2. Germline V gene sequence: CDR1 LGHNA, CDR2 YSLEER. The CDR3 length is 15 residues. CDR3 amino acids: CASSQEGQINYGYTF.

V usage is TRBV14 and J usage is TRBJ2-1; TCRdb lists TRBD2, though no DNA is available to test this call. Germline loops: CDR1 SGHDN, CDR2 FVKESK. The CDR3 length is 15 residues. The CDR3 reads CASSGGGSSYNEQFF.

The chain joins TRBV7-9 to TRBJ2-1; TCRdb indicates TRBD1, and absent DNA this call remains unverified. The CDR3 loop spans 13 amino acids. CDR1 and CDR2 from the germline V gene are SEHNR and FQNEAQ (reference sequence). The CDR3 is CASSFQGRDEQFF.

V is TRBV28 and J is TRBJ1-5; TCRdb gives TRBD1 as the D gene, but with no DNA this cannot be confirmed. Germline V gene data show CDR1 as MDHEN and CDR2 as SYDVKM. The CDR3 is 15 amino acids. The CDR3 region is CASSLQGLGNQPQHF. The whole variable domain, filled in from reference TRBV28 and TRBJ1-5, reads DVKVTQSSRYLVKRTGEKVFLECVQDMDHENMFWYRQDPGLGLRLIYFSYDVKMKEKGDIPEGYSVSREKKERFSLILESASTNQTSMYLCASSLQGLGNQPQHFGDGTRLSIL.

This chain uses TRBV7-9 with TRBJ2-1; the TCRdb call, TRBD1, lacks DNA for checking. Germline assignment: CDR1 SEHNR and CDR2 FQNEAQ (reference sequence). The CDR3 is 14 amino acids. The CDR3 reads CASSWRQGVNEQFF.

The chain joins TRBV5-1 to TRBJ1-1. Germline assignment: CDR1 SGHRS and CDR2 YFSETQ. The CDR3 loop spans 13 amino acids. CDR3 residues: CASSFAGRFEAFF.

The chain is built from TRBV29-1 and TRBJ1-1; TCRdb picks TRBD1, but there is no DNA to check that call. Germline-derived CDR1 and CDR2 are SQVTM and ANQGSEA. The CDR3 has 13 residues. The CDR3 loop is CSVELPGFAEAFF.

This clonotype registers medium-sized (0.01 to 0.1%) by frequency. The gene calls are TRBV29-1 and TRBJ2-7; as DNA is missing, the TRBD1 call by TCRdb cannot be tested. The CDR3 runs 13 residues. CDR1 and CDR2 (germline): SQVTM, ANQGSEA. The chain's CDR3 is CSVRGDSFIEQYF.

This chain uses TRBV20-1 with TRBJ2-7. Per germline, CDR1 DFQATT and CDR2 SNEGSKA (reference sequence). The CDR3 covers 15 residues. CDR3 in amino acids: CSATTHVLKTHEQYF.

The chain is built from TRBV6-5 and TRBJ2-2. Germline CDR1 reads MNHEY; CDR2 reads SVGAGI. The CDR3 spans 16 residues. This CDR3 is CASSYSDVVFTGELFF.

The J gene is TRBJ1-5, the V gene TRBV7-6. The CDR3 consists of 12 residues. Germline CDR1 reads SGHVS; CDR2 reads FNYEAQ. The CDR3 here is CASSKTNQPQHF.

This rearrangement joins TRBV20-1 to TRBJ2-3; TCRdb's D gene call, TRBD2, goes unchecked for lack of DNA. The germline V gene encodes CDR1 DFQATT and CDR2 SNEGSKA (reference sequence). The CDR3 loop spans 17 amino acids. The CDR3 region is CSAISSGGADRTDTQYF.

This sequence joins TRBV4-3 and TRBJ2-6. The CDR3 runs 15 residues. CDR1 is LGHNA and CDR2 is YSLEER in the germline V gene. CDR3 sequence reads: CASSQDHPGANVLTF.

The genes are TRBV6-2 or TRBV6-3 and TRBJ2-2. Per the germline V gene, CDR1 is MNHEY and CDR2 is SVGEGT. This CDR3 is built from 12 residues. The CDR3: CASSFGTGELFF.

The J gene is TRBJ1-6, the V gene TRBV12-3 or TRBV12-4; absent DNA, TCRdb's TRBD1 call cannot be checked. CDR3 length: 16 residues. The CDR3 sequence is CASNPGGLIYNSPLHF.